This T cell receptor beta chain was identified in a study of blood T cell repertoires in COVID-19. Study details: Italy, Spain and the United States were the sources of the convalescent and acute COVID-19 samples.

V shed 6 bases and J shed 0 bases, with 15 bases lying between them. Germline assignment: CDR1 MNHEY and CDR2 SVGAGI. This CDR3 is built from 15 residues. TCRdb's copy holds only in-frame clones and misses some; the assay was immunoSEQ multiplex PCR. Among about 130,000 clones listed, roughly 89% were seen once. Sequencing was carried out using peripheral blood. The chain has TRBV6-5 and TRBJ2-7; D possibly corresponds to TRBD1 (5 bases). The TCR comes from a man aged 60 to 69 with active or convalescent COVID-19. For the CDR3, the DNA is TGTGCCAGCAGCCAACCTAGGGGTTTCTCCTACGAGCAGTACTTC. Translating it yields CASSQPRGFSYEQYF.